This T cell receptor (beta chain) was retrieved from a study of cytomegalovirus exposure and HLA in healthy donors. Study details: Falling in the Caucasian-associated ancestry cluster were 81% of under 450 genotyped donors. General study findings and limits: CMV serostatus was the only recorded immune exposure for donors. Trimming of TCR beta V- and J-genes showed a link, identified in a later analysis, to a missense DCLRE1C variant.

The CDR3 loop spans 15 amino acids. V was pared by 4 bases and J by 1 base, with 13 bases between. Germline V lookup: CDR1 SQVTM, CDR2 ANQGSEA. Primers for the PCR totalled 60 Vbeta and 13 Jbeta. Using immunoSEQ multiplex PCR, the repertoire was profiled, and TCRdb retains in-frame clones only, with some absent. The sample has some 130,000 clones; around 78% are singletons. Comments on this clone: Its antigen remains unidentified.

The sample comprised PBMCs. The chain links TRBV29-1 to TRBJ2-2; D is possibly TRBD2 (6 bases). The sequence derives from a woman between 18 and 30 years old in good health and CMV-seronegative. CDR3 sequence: CSVAFRLGNTGELFF. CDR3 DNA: TGCAGCGTTGCGTTTCGACTAGGGAACACCGGGGAGCTGTTTTTT.